One sample yielded the 13 T cell receptor beta chains listed below, sequenced in a study of control samples from healthy donors and cancer patients. Data came from immunoSEQ multiplex PCR; TCRdb stores just in-frame clones and leaves some out. The profile shows 120,000 or so clones, roughly 91% of them singletons. Specimen: PBMCs. Source of these receptors: a man in his fifties or sixties with head and neck cancer.

The chain recombines TRBV30 with TRBJ2-7; 9 bases agree with TRBD1. CDR1 and CDR2 (germline): GTSNPN, SVGIG (reference sequence). The CDR3 sequence is 13 residues long. The J segment lost 5 bases and the V segment lost 4 bases, leaving 6 bases of the junction unmatched. The CDR3 nucleotides read TGTGCCTGGATGAAACAGGGGGCGAACGAGCAGTACTTC. This sequence encodes CAWMKQGANEQYF.

This clone appeared once. The J gene is TRBJ2-7, the V gene TRBV14; D is ambiguous. Trimming took 6 bases from V and 4 from J, leaving 19 bases between them. This CDR3 is built from 15 residues. Germline CDR1 SGHDN, CDR2 FVKESK. The CDR3 is CASSPRYDGDYEQYF. CDR3 DNA: TGTGCCAGCAGTCCTAGATACGACGGAGATTACGAGCAGTACTTC.

V gene TRBV5-6 combines with J gene TRBJ1-3; perhaps TRBD1 as D (5 bases). Germline V gene data show CDR1 as SGHDT and CDR2 as YYEEEE. With 1 base removed from V and 0 bases from J, the gap between germline ends came to 14 bases. This CDR3 is built from 17 residues. CDR3 bases: TGTGCCAGCAGCTTGCGTGGAGGGGTAAGCTCTGGAAACACCATATATTTT. This gives the protein CASSLRGGVSSGNTIYF.

This clone was seen a single time. This chain links TRBV6-5 with TRBJ1-1; D gene ambiguous. In germline, CDR1 is MNHEY, CDR2 SVGAGI. The CDR3 is 11 amino acids. V gave up 8 bases and J gave up 11 bases, with 15 bases separating them. DNA of the CDR3: TGTGCCAGCCATAATGCAGTATCGGCTTTCTTT. This codes for CASHNAVSAFF.

The J gene is TRBJ2-7, the V gene TRBV5-1; D tentatively reads TRBD1 or TRBD2 (5 bases each). V lost 3 bases to trimming and J lost 4 bases, with 8 bases between them. The CDR3 has 12 residues. Germline CDR1 is SGHRS and CDR2 is YFSETQ. The CDR3 is CASSYEGYEQYF. In nucleotides, the CDR3 is TGCGCCAGCAGCTACGAGGGGTACGAGCAGTACTTC. Together with reference TRBV5-1 and TRBJ2-7, the CDR3 gives the full variable domain: KAGVTQTPRYLIKTRGQQVTLSCSPISGHRSVSWYQQTPGQGLQFLFEYFSETQRNKGNFPGRFSGRQFSNSRSEMNVSTLELGDSALYLCASSYEGYEQYFGPGTRLTVT.

This chain connects TRBV28 to TRBJ1-1; 7 nucleotides line up with TRBD1. The CDR3 extends over 12 amino acids. Germline V gene sequence: CDR1 MDHEN, CDR2 SYDVKM. Trimming removed 8 bases from V and 6 bases from J; junction bases left unmatched: 6. CDR3 sequence: CASSRGSPEAFF. The DNA of the CDR3 is TGTGCCAGCTCCAGGGGGAGTCCTGAAGCTTTCTTT. The full variable domain, completed using reference TRBV28 and TRBJ1-1, is DVKVTQSSRYLVKRTGEKVFLECVQDMDHENMFWYRQDPGLGLRLIYFSYDVKMKEKGDIPEGYSVSREKKERFSLILESASTNQTSMYLCASSRGSPEAFFGQGTRLTVV.

The gene calls are TRBV7-6 and TRBJ2-7; the D gene is possibly TRBD1 (6 bases). Germline CDR1 is SGHVS and CDR2 is FNYEAQ. The CDR3 runs 13 residues. V was clipped by 8 bases and J by 6 bases, with 17 bases between them. The CDR3 sequence is CASGRQGMSEQYF. CDR3 sequence (DNA): TGTGCCAGCGGCCGGCAGGGGATGAGCGAGCAGTACTTC.

This clone is a singleton in its sample. The V call is TRBV5-1, the J call TRBJ1-4, with 9 nucleotides matching TRBD1. The trim removed 5 bases at V and 3 bases at J, leaving 8 bases unmatched. The length of the CDR3 is 16 residues. CDR1 is SGHRS, CDR2 YFSETQ, per germline. CDR3 sequence: CASSSTGGVANEKLFF. As DNA, the CDR3 is TGCGCCAGCAGTTCGACAGGGGGTGTCGCTAATGAAAAACTGTTTTTT.

This sequence joins TRBV9 and TRBJ2-5; D remains unclear. Trimming cost V 0 bases and J 2 bases, with 8 bases left between them. Germline assignment: CDR1 SGDLS and CDR2 YYNGEE. The CDR3 sequence is 14 residues long. As DNA, the CDR3 is TGTGCCAGCAGCGTAGATACTTTACAAGAGACCCAGTACTTC. It encodes CASSVDTLQETQYF.

The chain combines TRBV4-3 with TRBJ2-1; TRBD2 might be the D (6 bases). With 3 bases removed from V and 10 bases from J, the gap between germline ends came to 10 bases. CDR3 size: 12 residues. Germline V CDR1 and CDR2: LGHNA, YSLEER. The CDR3 loop is CASSQLRGEQFF. Written as DNA, the CDR3 is TGCGCCAGCAGCCAGCTTCGGGGGGAGCAGTTCTTC.

This clone was found once. Additional DNA sequences in this sample encode the identical CDR3. The chain combines TRBV4-1 with TRBJ1-1; D gene unclear. Deletions cut 2 bases from V and 1 base from J, with 5 bases between. Germline values: CDR1 MGHRA, CDR2 YSYEKL. The CDR3 runs 13 residues. CDR3 region: CASSQKENTEAFF. CDR3 nucleotides: TGCGCCAGCAGCCAAAAGGAGAACACTGAAGCTTTCTTT.

This chain links TRBV7-9 with TRBJ2-3; TRBD2 might be the D (6 bases). Trimming left V 0 bases short and J 0 bases short, with 7 bases between. This CDR3 spans 15 amino acids. Germline V gene lookup returns CDR1 SEHNR and CDR2 FQNEAQ (reference sequence). The CDR3 bases are TGTGCCAGCAGCTTAGCACTAGCTAGCACAGATACGCAGTATTTT. This codes for CASSLALASTDTQYF.

The chain recombines TRBV5-8 with TRBJ2-1; D is undetermined. The CDR3 contains 14 residues. The V and J ends lost 5 bases and 0 bases respectively, with 9 bases between them. Germline V gene lookup returns CDR1 SGHTS and CDR2 YDEGEE. The CDR3 DNA reads TGTGCCAGCAGTCGGCGTAGCTCCTACAATGAGCAGTTCTTC. The encoded protein is CASSRRSSYNEQFF. Based on the CDR3 plus reference TRBV5-8 and TRBJ2-1, the full variable domain is EAGVTQSPTHLIKTRGQQATLRCSPISGHTSVYWYQQALGLGLQFLLWYDEGEERNRGNFPPRFSGRQFPNYSSELNVNALELEDSALYLCASSRRSSYNEQFFGPGTRLTVL.